This T cell receptor (beta chain) emerged from a study of blood T cell repertoires in COVID-19. Profiling relied on immunoSEQ multiplex PCR, and the TCRdb table lists in-frame clones only, not all of them. The sample gives hundreds of thousands of clones, 65% to 90% of which show up once; around 7.4% is in the top ten. The CDR3 length is 12 residues. V was cut by 0 bases and J by 7 bases, with 7 bases left in between. The germline V gene has CDR1 SGHRS and CDR2 YFSETQ. The sample taken for sequencing was peripheral blood. The J gene is TRBJ1-1, the V gene TRBV5-1; D possibly corresponds to TRBD1 (5 bases). This receptor was identified in an older woman with COVID-19, enrolled during active disease. CDR3 sequence: CASSLAGIEAFF. The CDR3 coding sequence is TGCGCCAGCAGCTTGGCAGGGATTGAAGCTTTCTTT.